One T cell receptor beta chain is described in this entry. Its antigen is undetermined. The sample comes from a study of T cell responses to AZD1222 COVID-19 vaccine. Whole-study results and caveats: CD4 TCRs covered the whole spike, strongest at regions 160-218 and 743-854. Increased Spike-specific TCR breadth and depth were observed after two AZD1222 doses. Possibly, clonal diversity was underestimated; donors were largely white British and included more females. Just five or six AZD1222 recipients were seropositive at baseline.

Using immunoSEQ multiplex PCR, the repertoire was profiled, and TCRdb retains in-frame clones only, with some absent. The sample records some 140,000 clones, 93% being singletons. Germline V gene lookup returns CDR1 SGHRS and CDR2 YFSETQ. V lost 4 bases and J 10 bases, leaving 15 bases between the germline ends. This CDR3 region has 14 residues. The sample was peripheral blood, taken on day 0 of AZD1222 vaccination. The TCR comes from an adult in good health. The J gene is TRBJ1-6, the V gene TRBV5-1, with TRBD1 as a possible D gene (6 bases). CDR3 region: CASSPGQVGSPLHF. DNA for the CDR3: TGCGCCAGCAGCCCGGGACAAGTCGGGTCACCCCTCCACTTT.